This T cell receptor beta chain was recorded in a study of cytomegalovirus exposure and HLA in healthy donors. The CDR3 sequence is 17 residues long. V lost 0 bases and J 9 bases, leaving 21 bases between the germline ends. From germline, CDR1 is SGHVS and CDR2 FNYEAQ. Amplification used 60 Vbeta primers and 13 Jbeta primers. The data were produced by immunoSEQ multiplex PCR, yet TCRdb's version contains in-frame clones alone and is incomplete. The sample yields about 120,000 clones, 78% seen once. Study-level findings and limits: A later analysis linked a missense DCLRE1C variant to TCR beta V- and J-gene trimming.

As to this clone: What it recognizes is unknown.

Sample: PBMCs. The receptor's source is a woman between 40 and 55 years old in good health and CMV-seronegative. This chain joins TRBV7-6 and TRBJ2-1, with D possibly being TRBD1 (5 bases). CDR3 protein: CASSLARGAQGLGEQFF. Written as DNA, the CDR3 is TGTGCCAGCAGCTTAGCGCGAGGTGCGCAGGGATTGGGTGAGCAGTTCTTC.